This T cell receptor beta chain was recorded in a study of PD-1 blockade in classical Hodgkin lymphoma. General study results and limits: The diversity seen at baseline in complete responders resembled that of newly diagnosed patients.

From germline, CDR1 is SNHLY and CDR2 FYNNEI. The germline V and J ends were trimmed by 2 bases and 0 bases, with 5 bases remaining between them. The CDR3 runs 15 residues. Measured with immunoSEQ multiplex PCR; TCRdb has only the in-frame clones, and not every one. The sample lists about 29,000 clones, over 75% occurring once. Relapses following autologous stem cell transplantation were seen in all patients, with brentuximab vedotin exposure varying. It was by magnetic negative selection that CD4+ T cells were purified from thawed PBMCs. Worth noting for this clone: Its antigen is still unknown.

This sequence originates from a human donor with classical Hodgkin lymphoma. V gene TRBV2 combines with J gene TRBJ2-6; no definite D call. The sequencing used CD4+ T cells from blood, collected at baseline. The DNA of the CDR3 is TGTGCCAGCAGTGAACCGGGCTCTGGGGCCAACGTCCTGACTTTC. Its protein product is CASSEPGSGANVLTF.